This TCR beta chain is drawn from a study of T-cell reconstitution after alpha-beta-depleted transplantation in children. Construction of the TCRbeta library involved unique molecular identifiers. MiXCR, applied by TCRdb to the PCR reads, yields one record per CDR3 protein. The sample carries 600,000 to 700,000 distinct CDR3 sequences, 16% recorded once. The sample holds many counts of this clonotype. The junction had 8 bases not matched to a gene; V was cut back by 2 bases and J by 2 bases. CDR1 is MNHEY, CDR2 SVGAGI, per germline. The CDR3 contains 16 residues. This TCR was sampled from a human donor who donated a stem cell graft to a child with acute myeloid leukemia. The chain links TRBV6-5 to TRBJ2-5; 7 bases are shared with TRBD2. Sample: PBMCs from the stem cell graft donor, taken from the stem cell graft. For the CDR3, the DNA is TGTGCCAGCAGTTACGCTGAGCGGGGTGGACAAGAGACCCAGTACTTC. It encodes CASSYAERGGQETQYF.